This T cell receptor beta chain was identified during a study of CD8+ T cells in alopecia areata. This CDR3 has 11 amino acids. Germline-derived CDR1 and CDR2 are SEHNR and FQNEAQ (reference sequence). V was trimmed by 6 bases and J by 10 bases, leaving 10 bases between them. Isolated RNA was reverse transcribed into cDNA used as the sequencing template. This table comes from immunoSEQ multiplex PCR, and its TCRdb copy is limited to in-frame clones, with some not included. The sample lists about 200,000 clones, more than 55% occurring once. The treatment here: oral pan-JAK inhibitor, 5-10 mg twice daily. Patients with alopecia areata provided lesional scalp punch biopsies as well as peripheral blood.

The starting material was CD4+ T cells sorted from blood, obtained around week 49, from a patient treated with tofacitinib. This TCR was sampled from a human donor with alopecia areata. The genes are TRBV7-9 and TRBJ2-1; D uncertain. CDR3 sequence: CASSTQSEQFF. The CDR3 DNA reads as TGTGCCAGCAGTACACAAAGCGAGCAGTTCTTC.